These 19 T cell receptor beta chains originate from one sample sequenced in a study of neurological immune-mediated disorders. TCRdb itself ran the 5' RACE reads through MiXCR, one entry per CDR3 protein. This table has around 46,000 distinct CDR3 sequences, 4% to 5.5% appearing once. The specimen was PBMCs. The receptor source for this set is a woman in her sixties or seventies with multiple sclerosis.

This clonotype was seen at least ten times. The rearrangement links TRBV28 to TRBJ1-2, with TRBD1 matching 7 bases. This CDR3 has 14 residues. Trimming cost V 1 base and J 3 bases; bases outside gene matches: 2. Germline loops: CDR1 MDHEN, CDR2 SYDVKM. The CDR3 DNA reads as TGTGCCAGCAGTTTATTCGGGACAGACTATGGCTACACCTTC. Amino acids: CASSLFGTDYGYTF.

This clonotype was counted ten times or more. Here the CDR3 DNA reads TGCGCCAGCACCCTGGGACCCGAGGACTATGGCTACACCTTC. Residues: CASTLGPEDYGYTF. The rearrangement uses TRBV4-1 and TRBJ1-2; TRBD1 might be the D (5 bases). Looked up from germline, CDR1 is MGHRA and CDR2 is YSYEKL. The CDR3 runs 14 residues. Trimming took 7 bases from V and 3 from J, leaving 15 bases between them.

There are a few counts of this clonotype. The chain couples TRBV12-3 or TRBV12-4 to TRBJ2-5; D may be TRBD1 (5 bases). V was pared by 0 bases and J by 0 bases, with 11 bases between. CDR3 size: 16 residues. CDR3 coding DNA: TGTGCCAGCAGTTTAGCATGGGGCTTTAACCAAGAGACCCAGTACTTC. Translating it yields CASSLAWGFNQETQYF.

The V and J genes are TRBV7-2 and TRBJ2-7; the D is unclear. Trimming stripped 1 base from V and 4 bases from J, with 17 bases between. The CDR3 extends over 16 amino acids. CDR1 and CDR2 from the germline V gene are SGHTA and FQGNSA. CDR3 sequence reads: CASSLDSADMGYEQYF. Written as DNA, the CDR3 is TGTGCCAGCAGCTTAGATTCGGCTGATATGGGGTACGAGCAGTACTTC.

Ten or more counts support this clonotype. The J gene is TRBJ1-5, the V gene TRBV7-2, with unresolved D. The CDR3 spans 14 residues. V shed 6 bases and J shed 7 bases, with 16 bases lying between them. Germline CDR1 is SGHTA and CDR2 is FQGNSA. Written as DNA, the CDR3 is TGTGCCAGCAGATATCCGGGATCTGGGCAGCCCCAGCATTTT. Protein product: CASRYPGSGQPQHF.

This clonotype was seen more than once but under ten times. V gene TRBV14 combines with J gene TRBJ2-5; D call uncertain. CDR3 size: 11 residues. V lost 3 bases and J lost 7, with 6 bases in between. The germline V gene has CDR1 SGHDN and CDR2 FVKESK. Written as DNA, the CDR3 is TGTGCCAGCAGCCAGGGGATGACCCAGTACTTC. Encoded protein: CASSQGMTQYF.

This rearrangement joins TRBV10-3 to TRBJ1-1; 8 bases are a match to TRBD1. V shed 3 bases, J shed 5 bases, and the junction held 5 bases outside the gene matches. The CDR3 runs to 14 residues. Germline V gene sequence: CDR1 ENHRY, CDR2 SYGVKD. CDR3 sequence reads: CAISDLTGVTEAFF. CDR3 nucleotide sequence: TGTGCCATCAGTGACCTGACAGGGGTTACTGAAGCTTTCTTT.

In this sample, this clonotype turned up many times. This chain links TRBV19 with TRBJ1-1, with unresolved D. The V end was cut by 5 bases, the J end by 4 bases, with 23 bases between. CDR1 and CDR2 (germline): LNHDA, SQIVND (reference sequence). The CDR3 runs 17 residues. CDR3 protein: CASSRNLMDGLGTEAFF. CDR3 DNA sequence: TGTGCCAGTAGTCGGAACCTTATGGACGGACTGGGCACTGAAGCTTTCTTT.

With respect to this clonotype: This could be a read error, since a much larger clone is one nucleotide away. This chain links TRBV20-1 with TRBJ2-5, with a possible D match to TRBD2 (6 bases). The CDR3 has 13 amino acids. Germline-derived CDR1 and CDR2 are DFQATT and SNEGSKA (reference sequence). Trimming left V 5 bases short and J 3 bases short, with 13 bases between. The CDR3 bases are TGCAGTGCTCAGGACTATAACAAAGAGACCCAGTACTTC. Translated: CSAQDYNKETQYF.

This clonotype has at least ten counts. This rearrangement joins TRBV5-1 to TRBJ2-5; TRBD1 aligns across 9 bases. CDR3 length: 14 amino acids. The trim removed 6 bases at V and 2 bases at J, leaving 5 bases unmatched. Germline CDR1 and CDR2: SGHRS and YFSETQ. CDR3 coding DNA: TGCGCCAGCATGGGGGACAGGGATCAAGAGACCCAGTACTTC. It specifies CASMGDRDQETQYF.

The V call is TRBV7-9, the J call TRBJ1-2; no definite D call. The ends were cut back, 2 bases at V and 4 bases at J, with 14 bases in the middle. The CDR3 loop spans 15 amino acids. Germline CDR1 reads SEHNR; CDR2 reads FQNEAQ (reference sequence). CDR3 DNA: TGTGCCAGCAGCTTATTTATTGCACCTGTCTATGGCTACACCTTC. Its translation is CASSLFIAPVYGYTF.

The table lists this clonotype with many counts. The V call is TRBV27, the J call TRBJ2-2; tentatively, D is TRBD1 (5 bases). Germline lookup yields CDR1 MNHEY and CDR2 SMNVEV (reference sequence). This CDR3 comprises 17 residues. V lost 8 bases and J 0 bases, leaving 19 bases between the germline ends. CDR3 nucleotides: TGTGCCAGCGGGTACCCTTGGGGCGGTCCGAACACCGGGGAGCTGTTTTTT. This encodes CASGYPWGGPNTGELFF.

The genes are TRBV4-3 and TRBJ1-2; 7 positions match TRBD1. From germline, CDR1 is LGHNA and CDR2 YSLEER. The J segment lost 6 bases and the V segment lost 4 bases, leaving 11 bases of the junction unmatched. The CDR3 is made up of 15 amino acids. CDR3 coding DNA: TGCGCCAGCAGCCCCCAAGGGGGCAGGGTGGATGGCTACACCTTC. Translation: CASSPQGGRVDGYTF.

This clonotype was observed at least ten times. J is TRBJ1-1 and V is TRBV29-1; D gene unclear. Germline CDR1 reads SQVTM; CDR2 reads ANQGSEA. V lost 5 bases and J lost 1, with 5 bases in between. The CDR3 totals 11 residues. CDR3 DNA sequence: TGCAGCGTTACGGAGAACACTGAAGCTTTCTTT. Amino acid sequence: CSVTENTEAFF.

The chain carries TRBV4-1 and TRBJ2-7, with D unclear. This CDR3 has 13 residues. Trimming took 3 bases from V and 0 from J, leaving 6 bases between them. Germline V gene sequence: CDR1 MGHRA, CDR2 YSYEKL. The CDR3 bases are TGCGCCAGCAGCCATAGGCCCTCCTACGAGCAGTACGTC. This codes for CASSHRPSYEQYV.

This clonotype was counted ten times or more. The V gene is TRBV27, the J gene TRBJ2-3, with D maybe TRBD2 (5 bases). V was trimmed by 5 bases and J by 2 bases, leaving 14 bases between them. The germline gives CDR1 MNHEY, CDR2 SMNVEV (reference sequence). The CDR3 totals 15 residues. CDR3 DNA: TGTGCCAGCAGTCCCAGCGGCGTACCCACAGATACGCAGTATTTT. Translating gives CASSPSGVPTDTQYF.

In this sample, this clonotype is medium-sized (0.01 to 0.1%). The junction differs from germline at one of its ends, possibly a read error. The chain couples TRBV12-3 or TRBV12-4 to TRBJ2-1, with TRBD2 matching 8 bases. CDR3 length: 13 amino acids. DNA of the CDR3: TGTGCCAGCAGGTTAGCGGGGAGCAATGAGCAGTTCTTC. Its protein is CASRLAGSNEQFF.

This clonotype was counted many times. This chain links TRBV5-5 with TRBJ1-2; maybe TRBD1 (6 bases). The V end lost 4 bases, the J end lost 8 bases, and 12 bases lay between the germline ends. Germline assignment: CDR1 SGHKS and CDR2 YYEKEE (reference sequence). The CDR3 sequence is 12 residues long. In DNA, the CDR3 is TGTGCCAGCAGCAGTACAGGGTTGGGCTACACCTTC. It codes for CASSSTGLGYTF.

This clonotype has more than one count but fewer than ten. The chain has TRBV3-1 and TRBJ2-3; 8 bases map to TRBD2. The germline gives CDR1 LGHDT, CDR2 YNNKEL (reference sequence). V was pared by 2 bases and J by 4 bases, with 8 bases of the junction left unmatched. The CDR3 is 16 amino acids. The CDR3 nucleotides are TGTGCCAGCAGCCAAAACTCGGGGGGGCCATCAGATACGCAGTATTTT. Translating it yields CASSQNSGGPSDTQYF.